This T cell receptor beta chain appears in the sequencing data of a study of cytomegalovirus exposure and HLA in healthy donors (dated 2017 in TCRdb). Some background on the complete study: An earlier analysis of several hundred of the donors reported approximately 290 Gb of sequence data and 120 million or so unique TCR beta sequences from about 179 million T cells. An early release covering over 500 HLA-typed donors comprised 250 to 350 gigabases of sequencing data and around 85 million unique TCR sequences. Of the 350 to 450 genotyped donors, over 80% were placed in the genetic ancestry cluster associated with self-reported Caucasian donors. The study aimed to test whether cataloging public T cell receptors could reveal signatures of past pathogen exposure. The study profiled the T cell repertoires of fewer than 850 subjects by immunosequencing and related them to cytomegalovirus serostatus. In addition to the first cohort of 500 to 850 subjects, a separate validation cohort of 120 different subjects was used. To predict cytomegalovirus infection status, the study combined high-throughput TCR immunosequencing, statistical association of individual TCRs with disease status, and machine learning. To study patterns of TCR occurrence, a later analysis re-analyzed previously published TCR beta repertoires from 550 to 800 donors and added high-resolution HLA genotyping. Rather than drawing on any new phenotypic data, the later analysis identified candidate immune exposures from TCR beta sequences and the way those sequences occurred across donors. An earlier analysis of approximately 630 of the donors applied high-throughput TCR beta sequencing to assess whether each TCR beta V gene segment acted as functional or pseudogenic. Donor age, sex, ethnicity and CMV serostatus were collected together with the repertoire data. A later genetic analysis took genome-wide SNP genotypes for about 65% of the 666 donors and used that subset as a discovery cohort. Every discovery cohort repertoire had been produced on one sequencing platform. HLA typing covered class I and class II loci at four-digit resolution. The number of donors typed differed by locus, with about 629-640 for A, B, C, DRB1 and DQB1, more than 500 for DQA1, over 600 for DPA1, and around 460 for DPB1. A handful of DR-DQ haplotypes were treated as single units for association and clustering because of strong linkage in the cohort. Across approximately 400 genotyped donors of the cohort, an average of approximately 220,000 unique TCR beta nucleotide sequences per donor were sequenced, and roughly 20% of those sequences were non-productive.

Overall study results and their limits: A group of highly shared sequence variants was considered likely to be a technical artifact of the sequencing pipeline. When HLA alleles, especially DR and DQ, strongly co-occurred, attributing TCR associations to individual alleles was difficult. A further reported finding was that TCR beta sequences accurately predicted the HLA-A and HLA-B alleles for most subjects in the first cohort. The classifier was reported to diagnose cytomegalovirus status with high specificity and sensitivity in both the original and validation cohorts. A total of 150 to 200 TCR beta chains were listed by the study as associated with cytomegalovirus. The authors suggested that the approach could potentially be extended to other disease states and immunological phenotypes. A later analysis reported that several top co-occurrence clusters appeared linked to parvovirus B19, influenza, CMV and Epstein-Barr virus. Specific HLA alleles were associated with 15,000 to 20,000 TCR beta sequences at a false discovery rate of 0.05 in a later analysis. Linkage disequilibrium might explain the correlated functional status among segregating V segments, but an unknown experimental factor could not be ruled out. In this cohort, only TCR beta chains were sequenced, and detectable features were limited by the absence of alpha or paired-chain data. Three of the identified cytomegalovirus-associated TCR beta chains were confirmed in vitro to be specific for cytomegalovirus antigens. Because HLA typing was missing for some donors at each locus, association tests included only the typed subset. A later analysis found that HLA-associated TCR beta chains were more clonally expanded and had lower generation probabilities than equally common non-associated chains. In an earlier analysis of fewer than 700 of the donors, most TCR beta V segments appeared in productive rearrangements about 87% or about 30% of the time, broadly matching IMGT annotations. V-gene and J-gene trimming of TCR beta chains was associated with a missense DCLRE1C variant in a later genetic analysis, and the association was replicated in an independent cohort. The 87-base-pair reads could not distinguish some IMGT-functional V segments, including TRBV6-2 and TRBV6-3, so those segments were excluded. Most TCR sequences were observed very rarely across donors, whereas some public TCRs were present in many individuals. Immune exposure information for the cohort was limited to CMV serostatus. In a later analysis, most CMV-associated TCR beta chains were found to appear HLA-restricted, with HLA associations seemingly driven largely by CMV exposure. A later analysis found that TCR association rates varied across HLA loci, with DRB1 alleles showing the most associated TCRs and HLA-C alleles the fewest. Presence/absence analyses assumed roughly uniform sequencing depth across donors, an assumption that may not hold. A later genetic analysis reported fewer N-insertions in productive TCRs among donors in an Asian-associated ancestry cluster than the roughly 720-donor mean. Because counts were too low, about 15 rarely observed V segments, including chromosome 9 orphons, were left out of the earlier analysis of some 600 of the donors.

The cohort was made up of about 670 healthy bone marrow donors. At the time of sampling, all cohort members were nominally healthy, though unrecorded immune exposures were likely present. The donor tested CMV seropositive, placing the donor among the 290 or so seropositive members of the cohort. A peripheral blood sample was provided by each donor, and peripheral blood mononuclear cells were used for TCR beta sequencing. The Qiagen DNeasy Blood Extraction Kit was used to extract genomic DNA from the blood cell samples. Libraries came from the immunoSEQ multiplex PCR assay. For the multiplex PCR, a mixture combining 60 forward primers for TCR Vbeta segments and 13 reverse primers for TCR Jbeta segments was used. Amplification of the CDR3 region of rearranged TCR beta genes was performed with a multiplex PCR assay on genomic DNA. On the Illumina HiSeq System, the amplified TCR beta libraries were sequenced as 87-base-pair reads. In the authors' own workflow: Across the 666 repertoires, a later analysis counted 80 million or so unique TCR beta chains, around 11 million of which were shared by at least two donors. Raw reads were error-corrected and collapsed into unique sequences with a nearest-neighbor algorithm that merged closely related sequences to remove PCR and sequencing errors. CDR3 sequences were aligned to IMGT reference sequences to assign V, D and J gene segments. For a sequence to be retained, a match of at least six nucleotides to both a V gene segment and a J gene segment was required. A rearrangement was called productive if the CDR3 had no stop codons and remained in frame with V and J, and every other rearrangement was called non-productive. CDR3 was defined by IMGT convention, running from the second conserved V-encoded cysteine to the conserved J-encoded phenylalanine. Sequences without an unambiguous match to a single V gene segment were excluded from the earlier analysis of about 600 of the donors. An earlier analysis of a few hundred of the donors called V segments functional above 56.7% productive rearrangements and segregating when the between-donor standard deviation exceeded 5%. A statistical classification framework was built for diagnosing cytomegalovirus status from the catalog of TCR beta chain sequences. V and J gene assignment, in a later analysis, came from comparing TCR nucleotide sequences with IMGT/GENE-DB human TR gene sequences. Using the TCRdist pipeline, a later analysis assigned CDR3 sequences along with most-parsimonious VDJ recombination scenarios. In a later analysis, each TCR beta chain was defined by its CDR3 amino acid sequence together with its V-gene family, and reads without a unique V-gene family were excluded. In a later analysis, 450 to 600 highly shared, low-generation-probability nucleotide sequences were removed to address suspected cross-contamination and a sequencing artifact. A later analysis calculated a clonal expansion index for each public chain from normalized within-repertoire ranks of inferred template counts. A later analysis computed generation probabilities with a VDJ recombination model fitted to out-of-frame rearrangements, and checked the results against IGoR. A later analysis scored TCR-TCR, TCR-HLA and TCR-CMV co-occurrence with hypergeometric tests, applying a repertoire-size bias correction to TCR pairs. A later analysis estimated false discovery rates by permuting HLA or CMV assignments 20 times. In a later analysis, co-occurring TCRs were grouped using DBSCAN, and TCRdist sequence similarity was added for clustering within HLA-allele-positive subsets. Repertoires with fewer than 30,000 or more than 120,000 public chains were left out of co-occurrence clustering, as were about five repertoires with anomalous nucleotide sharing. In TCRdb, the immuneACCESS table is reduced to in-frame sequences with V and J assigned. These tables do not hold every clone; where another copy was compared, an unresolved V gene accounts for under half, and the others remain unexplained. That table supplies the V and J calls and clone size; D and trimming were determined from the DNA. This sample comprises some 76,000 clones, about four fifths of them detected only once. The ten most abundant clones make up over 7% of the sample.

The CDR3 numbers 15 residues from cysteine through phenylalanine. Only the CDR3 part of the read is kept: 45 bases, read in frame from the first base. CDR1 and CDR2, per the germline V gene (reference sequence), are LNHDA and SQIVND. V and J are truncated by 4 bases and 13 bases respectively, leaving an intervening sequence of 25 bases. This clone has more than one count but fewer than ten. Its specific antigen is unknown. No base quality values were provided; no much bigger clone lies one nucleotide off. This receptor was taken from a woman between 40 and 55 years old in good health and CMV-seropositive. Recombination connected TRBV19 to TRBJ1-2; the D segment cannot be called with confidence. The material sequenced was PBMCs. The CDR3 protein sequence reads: CASSTVKTVLSSGTF. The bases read TGTGCCAGTAGTACAGTGAAAACCGTCCTTTCCAGCGGCACCTTC.